This TCR beta chain was captured by sequencing in a study of CD8 T cells in ankylosing spondylitis (dated by TCRdb to between 2016 and 2019). Turning to the overall study: The study set out to find disease-linked TCR variants by profiling T cell receptor beta repertoires in ankylosing spondylitis patients and healthy donors. In total, the full study cohort was made up of nearly 110 healthy donors and some 26 ankylosing spondylitis patients. Samples of peripheral blood were taken, and for ankylosing spondylitis patients, synovial fluid was collected as well.

Sequencing instrument: Illumina HiSeq 2500. Quantitative 5'-RACE with molecular barcodes was the method used to prepare the TCR beta libraries. In the source study's methods: A new computational method, built on a probabilistic model of VDJ rearrangement, was used to identify disease-linked TCR variants. TCRdb took the public reads, trimmed them with fastp at Q25, ran MiXCR for clone calling and kept in-frame beta chains. All rows with the same CDR3 protein become a single entry with the most common DNA and genes. These V and J calls derive from TCRdb rather than the authors' analysis. Across this sample there are 200,000 to 300,000 distinct CDR3 sequences, with more than 20% seen only once. The ten largest clones represent approximately 0.61% of the sample. Regarding this clonotype: There is no known antigen for this receptor. The input lacks base qualities; no much larger clone sits a single base away.

Trimming accounts for 1 base at V and 0 bases at J, while the number of junction bases matched to no gene is 5. CDR3 length: 15 amino acids, cysteine to phenylalanine. CDR3 DNA is the only sequence kept; it has 45 bases, read in frame from the first base. CDR1 and CDR2, looked up from the germline V gene (reference sequence), are DFQATT and SNEGSKA. Beyond this particular receptor, the publication reports: Blood from ankylosing spondylitis patients appeared to be characterized by a TCR beta motif made up of 8 or 9 highly homologous amino acid variants. Some TCR beta motif variants had previously been reported in synovial fluid and blood of reactive arthritis patients, which suggested common disease-initiation mechanisms. According to the report, matched synovial fluid samples from ankylosing spondylitis patients were significantly enriched for the disease-linked clones. The disease-linked clones showed a CD8+ phenotype and occurred at relatively low frequencies in peripheral blood.

The sequence is built from TRBV20-1 and TRBJ2-7, with 8 middle bases fitting TRBD1. The source of this sequence is a male donor with ankylosing spondylitis or in good health (not recorded which). Sample: blood, either unsorted or a sorted T cell fraction (not recorded which). Here is the DNA: TGCAGTGCTAGAGGGGACAGGAGGGTCTCCTACGAGCAGTACTTC. Its coded protein is CSARGDRRVSYEQYF.